Listed here is a single T cell receptor beta chain. The data belong to a study of blood T cell repertoires in COVID-19. Across the whole study: Sites across the United States, Italy and Spain contributed samples from acute and convalescent COVID-19.

V was cut by 4 bases and J by 3 bases, with 13 bases left in between. CDR3 size: 14 residues. Germline assignment: CDR1 SGHNT and CDR2 YYREEE (reference sequence). Clones were read by immunoSEQ multiplex PCR, and TCRdb kept only the in-frame ones, dropping some. The table records around 120,000 clones, approximately 82% of them present only once. Specimen: peripheral blood. The source is a man aged 65 to 79 with active or convalescent COVID-19. The chain joins TRBV5-4 to TRBJ1-2; D call uncertain. Here the CDR3 reads CASSPRLQDYGYTF. CDR3 bases: TGTGCCAGCAGCCCCCGGTTGCAGGACTATGGCTACACCTTC.